This T cell receptor (beta chain) was sequenced during a study of T cells in Graves' hyperthyroidism and ophthalmopathy. As for the study in general: Peripheral blood was obtained at initial diagnosis, preceding any treatment.

Details on this clonotype: Its specificity is unknown.

Germline V gene sequence: CDR1 MNHEY, CDR2 SVGEGT. The length of the CDR3 is 17 residues. The V and J ends lost 0 bases and 0 bases respectively, with 9 bases between them. General study points: Ophthalmopathy and stable hyperthyroidism were told apart by a 13 V-J model. Most thyroid clonotypes that were expanded above 0.001 also turned up in blood.

Researchers took RNA transcripts and amplified the TCR beta CDR3 regions from them. The HTBI primer set served for first-round RT-PCR of the TCR CDR3. TCRdb re-called the multiplex PCR reads with MiXCR, one entry per CDR3 protein. The top ten clones hold approximately 3.5% of a sample with about 600,000 distinct CDR3 sequences, approximately 16% of them seen once. V is TRBV6-2 or TRBV6-3 and J is TRBJ2-6, with D hard to call. The TCR comes from a woman between 40 and 50 years old with Graves' ophthalmopathy. The specimen was blood. The CDR3 nucleotides read TGTGCCAGCAGTTACTCGAGCGCAGACTCTGGGGCCAACGTCCTGACTTTC. This translates into CASSYSSADSGANVLTF.